The 9 T cell receptor beta chains presented below share a single source sample, sequenced in a study of OX40 agonist ivuxolimab in advanced cancers. Receptor amplification or capture employed the immunoSEQ multiplex PCR assay. The clones in this table, taken by TCRdb from immuneACCESS, are in-frame only. Not every clone is retained; where verified, under half of the shortfall comes from an unresolved V gene, and the cause of the rest is unknown. The sample contains 39,000 or so clones, about 83% of them found a single time. The ten most abundant clones make up approximately 39% of the sample. The input for sequencing was CD4+ or CD8+ T cells sorted from blood, taken in a trial of the OX40 agonist ivuxolimab. The source of these receptors is an adult with an advanced solid tumor such as melanoma, head and neck, liver or kidney cancer.

The J gene is TRBJ2-1, the V gene TRBV7-3; the match to TRBD2 covers 15 bases. This CDR3 is 17 amino acids long. Per germline, CDR1 SGHTA and CDR2 FQGTGA. Trimming took 5 bases from V and 6 from J; bases not matched to a gene: 8. The CDR3 DNA follows: TGTGCCAGCAGCGCACAACCGGGACTAGCGGGGGGCAATGAGCAGTTCTTC. Translation gives CASSAQPGLAGGNEQFF.

The chain has TRBV5-1 and TRBJ1-3; 7 bases map to TRBD1. The CDR3 spans 14 residues. CDR1 and CDR2 (germline): SGHRS, YFSETQ. V was pared by 5 bases and J by 3 bases, with 5 bases of the junction left unmatched. The CDR3, as DNA: TGCGCCAGCAGGGGGACAGCAAATGGAAACACCATATATTTT. It yields the protein CASRGTANGNTIYF.

The chain employs TRBV5-4 and TRBJ1-6; D not certain. The CDR3 spans 17 residues. Looked up from germline, CDR1 is SGHNT and CDR2 is YYREEE (reference sequence). CDR3: CAFRGAGRDSYNSPLHF. In DNA, the CDR3 is TGTGCTTTCCGGGGTGCCGGCCGGGACTCCTATAATTCACCCCTCCACTTT. The full variable domain, with the rest looked up from reference TRBV5-4 and TRBJ1-6, is ETGVTQSPTHLIKTRGQQVTLRCSSQSGHNTVSWYQQALGQGPQFIFQYYREEENGRGNFPPRFSGLQFPNYSSELNVNALELDDSALYLCAFRGAGRDSYNSPLHFGNGTRLTVT.

This clone was detected only once. V gene TRBV27 combines with J gene TRBJ1-5, with TRBD1 as a possible D gene (6 bases). V gave up 6 bases and J gave up 0 bases, with 9 bases separating them. This CDR3 comprises 14 residues. The germline V gene has CDR1 MNHEY and CDR2 SMNVEV (reference sequence). CDR3 in amino acids: CASSPTGSNQPQHF. The CDR3, as DNA: TGTGCCAGCAGCCCGACAGGTAGCAATCAGCCCCAGCATTTT.

This clone appeared once. The V and J genes are TRBV7-8 and TRBJ2-3; 7 bases line up with TRBD1. V lost 3 bases, J lost 0 bases, and 3 bases stayed unmatched. This CDR3 region has 15 residues. Germline V CDR1 and CDR2: SGHVS, FQNEAQ. The chain's CDR3 is CASSLGTVSTDTQYF. As DNA, the CDR3 is TGTGCCAGCAGCTTGGGGACAGTGAGCACAGATACGCAGTATTTT.

The chain employs TRBV5-6 and TRBJ1-2; a weak D match, TRBD1 (6 bases). This CDR3 spans 15 amino acids. V was clipped by 1 base and J by 3 bases, with 13 bases between them. Per germline, CDR1 SGHDT and CDR2 YYEEEE. CDR3 sequence: CASSLQGLRDYGYTF. CDR3 nucleotide sequence: TGTGCCAGCAGCTTGCAGGGGTTACGGGACTATGGCTACACCTTC.

V is TRBV7-9 and J is TRBJ1-2, with 7 bases that match TRBD1. The CDR3 spans 13 residues. The ends lost 3 bases at V and 3 bases at J; junction bases unmatched: 1. Germline V gene data show CDR1 as SEHNR and CDR2 as FQNEAQ (reference sequence). In DNA, the CDR3 is TGTGCCAGCAGCTTCGGGACAGACTATGGCTACACCTTC. This encodes CASSFGTDYGYTF.

The chain uses TRBV6-5 and TRBJ1-5; D unresolved. The germline V gene encodes CDR1 MNHEY and CDR2 SVGAGI. Trimming stripped 0 bases from V and 3 bases from J, with 6 bases between. The CDR3 extends over 14 amino acids. CDR3 sequence reads: CASSYSLSNQPQHF. The CDR3 DNA reads as TGTGCCAGCAGTTACTCCCTCTCCAATCAGCCCCAGCATTTT.

The chain couples TRBV28 to TRBJ2-1; 10 bases match TRBD2. The length of the CDR3 is 15 residues. The J segment lost 8 bases and the V segment lost 5 bases, leaving 9 bases of the junction unmatched. Germline CDR1 MDHEN, CDR2 SYDVKM. CDR3: CASSAQRGGPDEQFF. For the CDR3, the DNA is TGTGCCAGCAGTGCACAGCGGGGGGGCCCGGATGAGCAGTTCTTC.